Following are 13 T cell receptor beta chains from one sample sequenced in a study of shared clonotypes between healthy human individuals. Only CD45RO-negative cells positively selected for CCR7 counted as naive CD8 cells, so terminally differentiated effector memory CD45RA+ cells were excluded. Using immunoSEQ multiplex PCR, the repertoire was profiled, and TCRdb retains in-frame clones only, with some absent. The table includes nearly 2 million clones, roughly 95% detected once. The specimen was naive CD8+ T cells sorted from blood. All receptors come from a young man in good health.

This chain connects TRBV25-1 to TRBJ2-1; 9 bases agree with TRBD2. J lost 12 bases, V lost 7 bases, and 13 bases had no gene match. Germline V gene data show CDR1 as MGHDK and CDR2 as SYGVNS. This CDR3 spans 14 amino acids. The CDR3 bases are TGTGCCAGCACCCCTTTATACGGGCGGGAGGGGCAGTTCTTC. Translation gives CASTPLYGREGQFF.

The chain uses TRBV19 and TRBJ2-6; no definite D call. Germline V CDR1 and CDR2: LNHDA, SQIVND (reference sequence). V lost 7 bases and J lost 3, with 10 bases in between. The CDR3 is 14 amino acids. The CDR3 loop is CASTPEFGANVLTF. In DNA, the CDR3 is TGTGCCAGTACCCCCGAGTTTGGGGCCAACGTCCTGACTTTC.

J is TRBJ2-1 and V is TRBV27; 12 positions agree with TRBD1. Unmatched junction bases numbered 10, after V lost 4 bases and J lost 6 bases. The CDR3 extends over 17 amino acids. In germline, CDR1 is MNHEY, CDR2 SMNVEV (reference sequence). The CDR3 DNA reads TGTGCCAGCAGTTCCAGTTTGGGGGACAGGGGGCTCAATGAGCAGTTCTTC. It is translated as CASSSSLGDRGLNEQFF.

The chain joins TRBV5-1 to TRBJ2-7; TRBD2 is a possible D gene (5 bases). Germline V CDR1 and CDR2: SGHRS, YFSETQ. Trimming removed 0 bases from V and 7 bases from J, with 14 bases in between. The CDR3 is 14 amino acids. CDR3 sequence: CASSLAYGSEEQYF. For the CDR3, the DNA is TGCGCCAGCAGCTTGGCTTATGGGAGTGAAGAGCAGTACTTC.

About this clone itself: The final CDR3 position lacks the conserved phenylalanine or tryptophan, pointing to a likely read error. It is unclear where the CDR3 begins or ends on the DNA, so no DNA is shown, and the CDR3 is as TCRdb lists it. The V gene is TRBV12-2, the J gene TRBJ1-1; the D segment call TRBD1 is taken from the table without a DNA check. TRBV12-2 is assigned pseudogene status. The CDR3 adds up to 15 amino acids, both ends counted. The CDR3 here is CASRPLGPGTQPFGS.

Worth noting for this clone: Other DNA sequences in the sample encode the same CDR3. The rearrangement uses TRBV19 and TRBJ1-5; the match to TRBD1 covers 8 bases. V gave up 3 bases and J gave up 2 bases; unmatched junction bases: 3. Germline assignment: CDR1 LNHDA and CDR2 SQIVND (reference sequence). The CDR3 spans 15 residues. The CDR3 here is CASSMDREGNQPQHF. In DNA, the CDR3 is TGTGCCAGTAGTATGGACAGGGAAGGCAATCAGCCCCAGCATTTT.

The gene calls are TRBV5-6 and TRBJ2-1; 7 bases agree with TRBD2. The J segment lost 8 bases and the V segment lost 4 bases, leaving 12 bases of the junction unmatched. CDR1 and CDR2 (germline): SGHDT, YYEEEE. This CDR3 comprises 15 residues. Here the CDR3 reads CASSVGGYNTDEQFF. The DNA for the CDR3 is TGTGCCAGCAGCGTCGGGGGGTACAATACAGATGAGCAGTTCTTC.

The chain uses TRBV5-4 and TRBJ2-7; TRBD2 matches 9 bases. Looked up from germline, CDR1 is SGHNT and CDR2 is YYREEE (reference sequence). Trimming took 0 bases from V and 4 from J; bases not matched to a gene: 5. CDR3 length equals 15 residues. CDR3 residues: CASSLASGGRYEQYF. The CDR3 nucleotides read TGTGCCAGCAGCTTGGCCAGCGGGGGGAGGTACGAGCAGTACTTC.

The J gene is TRBJ1-2, the V gene TRBV7-8; D perhaps matches TRBD1 (6 bases). Germline loops: CDR1 SGHVS, CDR2 FQNEAQ. The CDR3 length is 15 residues. Trimming cost V 1 base and J 4 bases, with 13 bases left between them. The CDR3 region is CASSLEQGLFYGYTF. CDR3 bases: TGTGCCAGCAGCTTAGAACAGGGCCTTTTCTATGGCTACACCTTC. Based on the CDR3 plus reference TRBV7-8 and TRBJ1-2, the full variable domain is GAGVSQSPRYKVAKRGQDVALRCDPISGHVSLFWYQQALGQGPEFLTYFQNEAQLDKSGLPSDRFFAERPEGSVSTLKIQRTQQEDSAVYLCASSLEQGLFYGYTFGSGTRLTVV.

The chain recombines TRBV7-9 with TRBJ1-1; D possibly corresponds to TRBD1 (5 bases). Germline assignment: CDR1 SEHNR and CDR2 FQNEAQ (reference sequence). This CDR3 is built from 12 residues. V was shortened by 1 base and J by 8 bases, with 8 bases between the two germline ends. As DNA, the CDR3 is TGTGCCAGCAGCTTAGGGGGCTTCGAAGCTTTCTTT. It yields the protein CASSLGGFEAFF.

The chain uses TRBV27 and TRBJ2-7; TRBD2 might be the D (6 bases). Deletions cut 8 bases from V and 0 bases from J, with 11 bases between. CDR3 length: 13 residues. Germline assignment: CDR1 MNHEY and CDR2 SMNVEV (reference sequence). CDR3 residues: CASRASVSYEQYF. CDR3 in DNA: TGTGCCAGCCGCGCTAGCGTCTCCTACGAGCAGTACTTC.

J is TRBJ2-7 and V is TRBV5-8; D is undetermined. This CDR3 has 16 residues. CDR1 is SGHTS and CDR2 is YDEGEE in the germline V gene. V lost 4 bases and J 4 bases, leaving 21 bases between the germline ends. The CDR3 region has the DNA TGTGCCAGCAGCCACGGGTCAGAAAACTACATGTACGAGCAGTACTTC. Amino acid sequence: CASSHGSENYMYEQYF.

The V gene is TRBV9, the J gene TRBJ2-1; 10 nucleotides agree with TRBD2. Looked up from germline, CDR1 is SGDLS and CDR2 is YYNGEE. CDR3 length: 18 amino acids. Germline trimming cut 0 bases from V and 7 bases from J; bases unmatched to any gene: 13. The CDR3, as DNA: TGTGCCAGCAGCGTAGCTTGGGCTAGCGGGAGCCTGGGGAATGAGCAGTTCTTC. This gives the protein CASSVAWASGSLGNEQFF.